These 17 T cell receptor beta chains were sequenced from one sample in a study of T cell responses to AZD1222 COVID-19 vaccine. Generated by immunoSEQ multiplex PCR, the TCRdb table keeps only in-frame clones and is missing some. The repertoire holds around 99,000 clones, with about 91% as singletons. This material consisted of peripheral blood, taken on day 0 of AZD1222 vaccination. All receptors come from an adult in good health.

This clone was detected only once. The chain is built from TRBV7-9 and TRBJ2-7; 9 bases are a match to TRBD1. CDR1 is SEHNR, CDR2 FQNEAQ, per germline (reference sequence). The CDR3 totals 16 residues. The junction had 12 bases not matched to a gene; V was cut back by 5 bases and J by 4 bases. The CDR3 DNA sequence: TGTGCCAGCAGCCTCCCCGGGACAGGGAGACGTTACGAGCAGTACTTC. This translates into CASSLPGTGRRYEQYF.

The CDR3 region is CASSPLGPLDEQYF. CDR3 DNA sequence: TGCGCCAGCAGCCCCCTGGGACCGCTGGACGAGCAGTACTTC. V usage is TRBV5-1 and J usage is TRBJ2-7; D is possibly TRBD1 or TRBD2 (5 bases each). CDR3 length: 14 amino acids. The germline V and J ends were trimmed by 4 bases and 5 bases, with 16 bases remaining between them. Germline values: CDR1 SGHRS, CDR2 YFSETQ.

The chain is built from TRBV7-6 and TRBJ1-3; 8 bases align to TRBD1. This CDR3 has 15 amino acids. V lost 5 bases and J lost 2; bases outside the gene matches: 5. Germline V CDR1 and CDR2: SGHVS, FNYEAQ. The CDR3 bases are TGTGCCAGCAGCCTCGCGACAGGGGCTGGAAACACCATATATTTT. Translating it yields CASSLATGAGNTIYF.

This chain links TRBV12-3 or TRBV12-4 with TRBJ2-2; a weak D match, TRBD2 (6 bases). V shed 6 bases and J shed 5 bases, with 10 bases lying between them. This CDR3 has 13 amino acids. The CDR3 reads CASSYSGTGELFF. Written as DNA, the CDR3 is TGTGCCAGCAGCTACAGCGGGACCGGGGAGCTGTTTTTT.

This clone was seen only once. The CDR3 sequence: CASSSGDSETQYF. The CDR3 region has the DNA TGCGCCAGCAGCTCAGGGGATTCGGAGACCCAGTACTTC. The V call is TRBV5-1, the J call TRBJ2-5, with D tentatively TRBD1 (6 bases). The V end lost 3 bases, the J end lost 5 bases, and 11 bases lay between the germline ends. This CDR3 has 13 amino acids. Germline assignment: CDR1 SGHRS and CDR2 YFSETQ.

The rearrangement joins TRBV9 to TRBJ1-1, with unresolved D. Germline V lookup: CDR1 SGDLS, CDR2 YYNGEE. The V end was cut by 0 bases, the J end by 1 base, with 10 bases between. CDR3 length: 15 amino acids. DNA of the CDR3: TGTGCCAGCAGCGTAGATCCGGCGGGGAACACTGAAGCTTTCTTT. This codes for CASSVDPAGNTEAFF.

This rearrangement joins TRBV5-6 to TRBJ2-7; 8 bases are a match to TRBD1. This CDR3 region has 13 residues. Germline loops: CDR1 SGHDT, CDR2 YYEEEE. The V gene end was trimmed by 0 bases and the J gene end by 5 bases; junction bases not matched to a gene: 1. The CDR3 DNA reads TGTGCCAGCAGCTTGGCAGGGGGCCACGAGCAGTACTTC. Translating it yields CASSLAGGHEQYF.

This chain joins TRBV6-1 and TRBJ2-7, with D perhaps matching TRBD1 (6 bases). The CDR3 is made up of 16 amino acids. Germline loops: CDR1 MNHNS, CDR2 SASEGT. Between the trimmed V and J ends, which lost 4 bases and 4 bases, there was a span of 20 bases. The CDR3 reads CASSAEGTRPFYEQYF. DNA of the CDR3: TGTGCCAGCAGTGCCGAGGGGACAAGGCCTTTTTACGAGCAGTACTTC.

The chain employs TRBV11-2 and TRBJ2-3; TRBD2 matches 14 bases. In germline, CDR1 is SGHAT, CDR2 FQNNGV. The CDR3 runs to 15 residues. The V gene end was trimmed by 4 bases and the J gene end by 8 bases; junction bases not matched to a gene: 5. CDR3 sequence: CASSSRTSGGTTQYF. DNA for the CDR3: TGTGCCAGCAGCTCAAGGACTAGCGGGGGGACTACGCAGTATTTT.

V is TRBV5-5 and J is TRBJ1-1; D is unresolved. This CDR3 comprises 12 residues. Per germline, CDR1 SGHKS and CDR2 YYEKEE (reference sequence). V was clipped by 0 bases and J by 4 bases, with 4 bases between them. The CDR3 is CASSLGTTEAFF. The CDR3 coding sequence is TGTGCCAGCAGCTTGGGTACCACTGAAGCTTTCTTT.

The DNA of the CDR3 is TGCGCCAGCAGCCAAGGGGGAGGAGGGAATGGTTCACCCCTCCACTTT. Translated: CASSQGGGGNGSPLHF. The chain combines TRBV4-3 with TRBJ1-6; D not resolved. The V gene's germline CDR1 is LGHNA and CDR2 YSLEER. The V end was cut by 1 base, the J end by 9 bases, with 16 bases between. The CDR3 is made up of 16 amino acids.

The chain uses TRBV4-1 and TRBJ1-2; D may be TRBD1 (6 bases). V lost 0 bases and J 5 bases, leaving 10 bases between the germline ends. This CDR3 contains 14 residues. Germline V gives CDR1 MGHRA, CDR2 YSYEKL. The CDR3 protein is CASSQEGALYGYTF. The CDR3 region has the DNA TGCGCCAGCAGCCAAGAGGGGGCATTATATGGCTACACCTTC.

The chain combines TRBV27 with TRBJ2-7, with 10 bases matching TRBD1. Germline loops: CDR1 MNHEY, CDR2 SMNVEV (reference sequence). This CDR3 is built from 15 residues. V shed 2 bases and J 2 bases; nucleotides not matched to a gene: 3. CDR3 DNA: TGTGCCAGCAGTTTAGTCGGGACAGGGGCCTACGAGCAGTACTTC. It encodes CASSLVGTGAYEQYF.

The CDR3 spells CASSGRDRGRGGYTF. The DNA of the CDR3 is TGTGCCAGCAGCGGCCGGGACAGGGGGCGCGGAGGCTACACCTTC. The rearrangement joins TRBV9 to TRBJ1-2, with 12 bases fitting TRBD1. V shed 3 bases, J shed 8 bases, and the junction held 8 bases outside the gene matches. The CDR3 covers 15 residues. Germline CDR1 reads SGDLS; CDR2 reads YYNGEE.

The J gene is TRBJ1-2, the V gene TRBV18; possible D gene TRBD1, 5 bases. CDR1 is KGHSH, CDR2 LQKENI, per germline. The V end was cut by 4 bases, the J end by 1 base, with 16 bases between. The CDR3 is made up of 16 amino acids. The CDR3 bases are TGTGCCAGCTCACTATCCGAGGGGCCCCTTAACTATGGCTACACCTTC. Protein product: CASSLSEGPLNYGYTF.

This chain connects TRBV19 to TRBJ2-7; TRBD2 matches at 7 bases. Trimming cost V 4 bases and J 4 bases; bases outside gene matches: 10. Germline values: CDR1 LNHDA, CDR2 SQIVND (reference sequence). The CDR3 sequence is 15 residues long. Here the CDR3 DNA reads TGTGCCAGTAGTAGAACTAAGGCAGCGGGGTACGAGCAGTACTTC. Residues: CASSRTKAAGYEQYF.

V and J are TRBV30 and TRBJ1-5; D is unresolved. V was pared by 2 bases and J by 7 bases, with 12 bases between. The CDR3 contains 13 residues. Germline values: CDR1 GTSNPN, CDR2 SVGIG (reference sequence). The CDR3 nucleotides read TGTGCCTGGAGTTCTGGGGAGGGCCAGCCCCAGCATTTT. Translating it yields CAWSSGEGQPQHF.